The 17 T cell receptor beta chains listed next were all sequenced from one sample in a study of T cell repertoires in urothelial bladder cancer. Assay used: immunoSEQ multiplex PCR; TCRdb lists only in-frame clones, some missing. The sample holds more than 10,000 clones, 60% to 70% seen once. Sequenced material: tumor-infiltrating cells from bladder cancer. These receptors originate from a human donor with urothelial carcinoma.

This clone was seen only a few times. The V call is TRBV19, the J call TRBJ1-3, with D unresolved. CDR3 length: 15 amino acids. V was shortened by 6 bases and J by 0 bases, with 12 bases between the two germline ends. CDR1 LNHDA and CDR2 SQIVND come from the germline V gene (reference sequence). This CDR3 reads CASSLGGFSGNTIYF. Written as DNA, the CDR3 is TGTGCCAGTAGCCTCGGAGGCTTCTCTGGAAACACCATATATTTT.

The chain carries TRBV10-3 and TRBJ2-7; 8 bases map to TRBD1. Germline-derived CDR1 and CDR2 are ENHRY and SYGVKD. The CDR3 contains 16 residues. Trimming removed 2 bases from V and 4 bases from J; junction bases left unmatched: 10. The CDR3 spells CAISETWTGTLYEQYF. In DNA, the CDR3 is TGTGCCATCAGTGAGACATGGACAGGGACCCTTTACGAGCAGTACTTC.

This chain connects TRBV5-1 to TRBJ2-2, with TRBD1 matching 9 bases. Germline values: CDR1 SGHRS, CDR2 YFSETQ. The length of the CDR3 is 15 residues. V trimming: 3 bases; J trimming: 1 base; junction bases outside the gene matches: 1. DNA for the CDR3: TGCGCCAGCAGCTGGGGACAGGGGAACACCGGGGAGCTGTTTTTT. It encodes CASSWGQGNTGELFF.

This sequence joins TRBV7-2 and TRBJ2-7, with unresolved D. Looked up from germline, CDR1 is SGHTA and CDR2 is FQGNSA. The CDR3 is 12 residues long. V gave up 1 base and J gave up 7 bases, with 8 bases separating them. Written as DNA, the CDR3 is TGTGCCAGCAGCTTAGGGCACGTGGAGCAGTACTTC. This sequence encodes CASSLGHVEQYF.

The chain recombines TRBV18 with TRBJ2-5; D is unresolved. The germline V gene encodes CDR1 KGHSH and CDR2 LQKENI. The V and J ends lost 3 bases and 1 base respectively, with 6 bases between them. This CDR3 region has 13 residues. In nucleotides, the CDR3 is TGTGCCAGCTCACCGATGTCCCAAGAGACCCAGTACTTC. Amino acids: CASSPMSQETQYF.

Comment on this clone: Other DNA sequences from this sample encode an identical CDR3 as well. V gene TRBV4-2 combines with J gene TRBJ1-5; no definite D call. V was shortened by 0 bases and J by 0 bases, with 0 bases between the two germline ends. The CDR3 spans 13 residues. CDR1 LGHNA and CDR2 YNFKEQ come from the germline V gene. CDR3 residues: CASSQDSNQPQHF. In DNA, the CDR3 is TGTGCCAGCAGCCAAGATAGCAATCAGCCCCAGCATTTT.

DNA for the CDR3: TGTGCCAGCAGCTTAGCCGGGGGAGACACCGGGGAGCTGTTTTTT. Translating gives CASSLAGGDTGELFF. The chain has TRBV7-6 and TRBJ2-2; a weak D match, TRBD2 (6 bases). The CDR3 length is 15 residues. Germline assignment: CDR1 SGHVS and CDR2 FNYEAQ. V was shortened by 0 bases and J by 3 bases, with 8 bases between the two germline ends.

The gene calls are TRBV6-5 and TRBJ1-2; D perhaps matches TRBD1 (5 bases). The CDR3 totals 15 residues. Deletions cut 2 bases from V and 6 bases from J, with 16 bases between. In germline, CDR1 is MNHEY, CDR2 SVGAGI. The CDR3 region is CASSYQGADGHGYTF. The CDR3 DNA is TGTGCCAGCAGTTACCAAGGGGCAGACGGGCATGGCTACACCTTC.

V gene TRBV5-1 combines with J gene TRBJ1-4; unclear D gene. The CDR3 is made up of 15 amino acids. The V and J ends lost 3 bases and 4 bases respectively, with 13 bases between them. Looked up from germline, CDR1 is SGHRS and CDR2 is YFSETQ. The CDR3, as DNA: TGCGCCAGCAGCTCGAGCGGGATTTATAATGAAAAACTGTTTTTT. Translating it yields CASSSSGIYNEKLFF.

The rearrangement uses TRBV5-5 and TRBJ2-7; a weak D match, TRBD2 (5 bases). CDR3 length equals 14 residues. Germline loops: CDR1 SGHKS, CDR2 YYEKEE (reference sequence). V lost 0 bases, J lost 2 bases, and 9 bases lay in between. CDR3 nucleotide sequence: TGTGCCAGCAGCTTGGGAGGGCGCACCTACGAGCAGTACTTC. Translation gives CASSLGGRTYEQYF.

This clone was seen more than once but under ten times. The CDR3 DNA follows: TGTGCCAGCAGTTACTCAAATACCCCCATATATTTT. Its translation is CASSYSNTPIYF. This sequence joins TRBV6-6 and TRBJ1-3; no clear D gene. This CDR3 comprises 12 residues. Trimming took off 0 bases at V and 11 bases at J, with 8 bases between the two ends. Looked up from germline, CDR1 is MNHNY and CDR2 is SVGAGI (reference sequence).

V gene TRBV19 combines with J gene TRBJ1-2, with D tentatively TRBD1 (5 bases). The germline V gene has CDR1 LNHDA and CDR2 SQIVND (reference sequence). V gave up 6 bases and J gave up 1 base, with 15 bases separating them. The CDR3 spans 15 residues. The CDR3 loop is CASRGGAYFNYGYTF. The CDR3 coding sequence is TGTGCCAGTAGGGGAGGGGCCTACTTTAACTATGGCTACACCTTC.

The chain links TRBV19 to TRBJ1-3; possible D gene TRBD1, 5 bases. The CDR3 has 16 amino acids. V dropped 0 bases and J dropped 0 bases, with 9 bases sitting between them. Germline assignment: CDR1 LNHDA and CDR2 SQIVND (reference sequence). CDR3 residues: CASSIEGHLSGNTIYF. CDR3 DNA: TGTGCCAGTAGTATAGAAGGACACCTCTCTGGAAACACCATATATTTT.

The chain recombines TRBV25-1 with TRBJ1-1, with D tentatively TRBD1 (6 bases). The CDR3 has 15 amino acids. The V gene's germline CDR1 is MGHDK and CDR2 SYGVNS. V shed 2 bases and J shed 5 bases, with 15 bases lying between them. The CDR3 nucleotides are TGTGCCAGCAGTGAAGGAGGGGGGCGTCAAACTGAAGCTTTCTTT. Translated, it gives CASSEGGGRQTEAFF.

This rearrangement joins TRBV2 to TRBJ2-4, with a possible D match to TRBD2 (5 bases). The CDR3 loop spans 14 amino acids. The germline gives CDR1 SNHLY, CDR2 FYNNEI. The V end lost 3 bases, the J end lost 6 bases, and 12 bases lay between the germline ends. CDR3 in amino acids: CASSDWLAVNIQYF. CDR3 bases: TGTGCCAGCAGTGATTGGCTAGCTGTAAACATTCAGTACTTC. The full variable domain, rest sourced from reference TRBV2 and TRBJ2-4, is EPEVTQTPSHQVTQMGQEVILRCVPISNHLYFYWYRQILGQKVEFLVSFYNNEISEKSEIFDDQFSVERPDGSNFTLKIRSTKLEDSAMYFCASSDWLAVNIQYFGAGTRLSVL.

This clone came up a few times. This chain uses TRBV5-1 with TRBJ2-3, with D perhaps TRBD1 or TRBD2 (5 bases each). Per the germline V gene, CDR1 is SGHRS and CDR2 is YFSETQ. The V gene lost 3 bases and the J gene lost 0 bases, with 17 bases spanning the gap. This CDR3 contains 17 residues. The CDR3 here is CASSSGAGGPSTDTQYF. The CDR3 nucleotides read TGCGCCAGCAGCTCCGGGGCGGGCGGACCTAGCACAGATACGCAGTATTTT.

The chain carries TRBV7-8 and TRBJ2-1, with TRBD2 matching over 11 bases. The CDR3 runs to 16 residues. Germline V gene sequence: CDR1 SGHVS, CDR2 FQNEAQ. V lost 1 base, J lost 9 bases, and 8 bases stayed unmatched. The CDR3 nucleotides are TGTGCCAGCAGCTTAGTAGGTAGCGGGGGGGCCGTTGAGCAGTTCTTC. Translating it yields CASSLVGSGGAVEQFF.